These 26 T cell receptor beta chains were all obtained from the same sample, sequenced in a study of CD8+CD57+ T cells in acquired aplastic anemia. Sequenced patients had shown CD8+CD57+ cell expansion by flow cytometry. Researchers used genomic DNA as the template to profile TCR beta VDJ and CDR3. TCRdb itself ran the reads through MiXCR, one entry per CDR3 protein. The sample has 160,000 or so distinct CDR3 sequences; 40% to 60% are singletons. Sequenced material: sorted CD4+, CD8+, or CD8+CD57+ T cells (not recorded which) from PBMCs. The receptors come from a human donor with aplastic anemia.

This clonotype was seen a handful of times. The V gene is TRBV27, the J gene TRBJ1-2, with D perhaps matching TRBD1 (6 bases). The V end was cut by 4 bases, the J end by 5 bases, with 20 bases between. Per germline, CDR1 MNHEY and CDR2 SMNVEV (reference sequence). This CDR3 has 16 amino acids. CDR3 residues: CASSSIVAGAGYGYTF. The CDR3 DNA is TGTGCCAGCAGTTCTATTGTAGCAGGGGCAGGGTATGGCTACACCTTC.

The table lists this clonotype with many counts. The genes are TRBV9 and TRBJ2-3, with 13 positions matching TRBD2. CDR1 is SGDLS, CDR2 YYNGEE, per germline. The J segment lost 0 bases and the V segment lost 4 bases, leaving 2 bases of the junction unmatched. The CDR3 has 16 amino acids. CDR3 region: CASSTGLAGSTDTQYF. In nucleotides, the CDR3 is TGTGCCAGCAGCACGGGACTAGCGGGGAGCACAGATACGCAGTATTTT.

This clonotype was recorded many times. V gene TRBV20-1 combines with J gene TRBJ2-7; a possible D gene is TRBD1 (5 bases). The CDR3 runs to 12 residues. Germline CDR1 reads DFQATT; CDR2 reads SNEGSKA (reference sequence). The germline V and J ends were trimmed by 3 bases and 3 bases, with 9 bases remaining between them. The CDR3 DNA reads TGCAGTGCTAGTACCGACAGCTACGAGCAGTACTTC. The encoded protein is CSASTDSYEQYF.

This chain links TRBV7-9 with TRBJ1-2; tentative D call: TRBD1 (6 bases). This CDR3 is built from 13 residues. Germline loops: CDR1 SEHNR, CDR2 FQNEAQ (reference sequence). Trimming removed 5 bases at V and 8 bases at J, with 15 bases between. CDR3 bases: TGTGCCAGCAGCCCCCGAACAGGGTGGGGCTACACCTTC. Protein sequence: CASSPRTGWGYTF. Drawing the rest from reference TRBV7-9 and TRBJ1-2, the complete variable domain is DTGVSQNPRHKITKRGQNVTFRCDPISEHNRLYWYRQTLGQGPEFLTYFQNEAQLEKSRLLSDRFSAERPKGSFSTLEIQRTEQGDSAMYLCASSPRTGWGYTFGSGTRLTVV.

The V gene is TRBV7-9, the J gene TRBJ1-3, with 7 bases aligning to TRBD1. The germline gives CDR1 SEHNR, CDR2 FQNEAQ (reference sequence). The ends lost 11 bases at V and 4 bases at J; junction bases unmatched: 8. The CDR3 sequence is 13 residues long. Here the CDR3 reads CADEEGAGNTIYF. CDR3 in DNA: TGTGCCGATGAGGAGGGGGCAGGAAACACCATATATTTT.

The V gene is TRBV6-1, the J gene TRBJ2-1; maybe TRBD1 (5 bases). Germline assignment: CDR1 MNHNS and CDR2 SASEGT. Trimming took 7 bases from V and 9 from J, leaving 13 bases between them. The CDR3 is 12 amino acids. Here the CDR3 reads CASKAGQGEQFF. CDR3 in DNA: TGTGCCAGCAAGGCAGGGCAAGGTGAGCAGTTCTTC.

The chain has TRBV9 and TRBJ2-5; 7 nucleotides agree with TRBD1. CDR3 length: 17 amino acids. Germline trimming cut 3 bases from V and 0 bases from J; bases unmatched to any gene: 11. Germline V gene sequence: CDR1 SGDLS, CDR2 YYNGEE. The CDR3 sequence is CASSEAGTVPYQETQYF. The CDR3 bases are TGTGCCAGCAGCGAGGCCGGGACAGTACCGTACCAAGAGACCCAGTACTTC.

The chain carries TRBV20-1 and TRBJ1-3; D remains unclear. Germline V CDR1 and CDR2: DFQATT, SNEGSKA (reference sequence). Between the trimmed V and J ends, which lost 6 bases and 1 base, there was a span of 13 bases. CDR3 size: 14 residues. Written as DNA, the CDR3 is TGCAGTGCCAGGCGGTTGGGATCTGGAAACACCATATATTTT. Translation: CSARRLGSGNTIYF.

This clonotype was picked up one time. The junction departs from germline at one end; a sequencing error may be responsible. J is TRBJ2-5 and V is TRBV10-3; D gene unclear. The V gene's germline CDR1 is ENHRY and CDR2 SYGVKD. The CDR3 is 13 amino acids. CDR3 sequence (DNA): TGTGCCGTCAGTGGTTCGCTCGAAGAGACCCAGTACTTC. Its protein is CAVSGSLEETQYF.

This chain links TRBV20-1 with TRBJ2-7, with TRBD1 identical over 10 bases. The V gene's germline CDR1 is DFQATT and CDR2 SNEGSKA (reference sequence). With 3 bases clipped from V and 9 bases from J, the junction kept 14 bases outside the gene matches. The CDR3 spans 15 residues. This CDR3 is CSASGQGGYSMVQYF. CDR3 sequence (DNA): TGCAGTGCTAGCGGACAGGGGGGGTATTCCATGGTGCAGTACTTC.

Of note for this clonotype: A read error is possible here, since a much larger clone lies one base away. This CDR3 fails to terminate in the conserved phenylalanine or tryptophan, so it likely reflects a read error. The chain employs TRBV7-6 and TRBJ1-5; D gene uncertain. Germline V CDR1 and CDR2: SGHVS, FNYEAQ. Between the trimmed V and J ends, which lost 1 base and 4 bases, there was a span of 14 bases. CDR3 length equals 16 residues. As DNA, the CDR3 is TGTGCCAGCAGCTTAGGTGCAGTTAGAGGGAATCAGCCCCAGCATCTT. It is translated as CASSLGAVRGNQPQHL.

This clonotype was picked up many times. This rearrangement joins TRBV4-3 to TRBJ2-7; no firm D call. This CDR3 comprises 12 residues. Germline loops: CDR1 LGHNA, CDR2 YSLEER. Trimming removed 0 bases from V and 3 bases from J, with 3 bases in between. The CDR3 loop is CASSQDNYEQYF. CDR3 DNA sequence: TGCGCCAGCAGCCAAGACAACTACGAGCAGTACTTC.

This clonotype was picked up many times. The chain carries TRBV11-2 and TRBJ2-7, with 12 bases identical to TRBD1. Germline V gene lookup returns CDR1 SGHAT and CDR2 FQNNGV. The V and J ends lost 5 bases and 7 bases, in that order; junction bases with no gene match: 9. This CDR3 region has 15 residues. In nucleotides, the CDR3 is TGTGCCAGCAGCACCCGGGACAGGGGGCTGTGGGAGCAGTACTTC. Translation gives CASSTRDRGLWEQYF.

CDR3 amino acids: CATSIDRGTSYEQYF. In nucleotides, the CDR3 is TGTGCCACCAGCATCGACAGGGGAACCTCCTACGAGCAGTACTTC. The rearrangement joins TRBV15 to TRBJ2-7; 8 nucleotides line up with TRBD1. The CDR3 has 15 residues. The ends lost 4 bases at V and 0 bases at J; junction bases unmatched: 5. Germline V gene data show CDR1 as LNHNV and CDR2 as YYDKDF (reference sequence).

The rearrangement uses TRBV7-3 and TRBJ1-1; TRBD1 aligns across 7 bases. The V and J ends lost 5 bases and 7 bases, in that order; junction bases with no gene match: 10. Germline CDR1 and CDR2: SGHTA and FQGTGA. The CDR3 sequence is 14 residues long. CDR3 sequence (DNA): TGTGCCAGCAGCCCTTACCCAGGACAGGTTGAAGCTTTCTTT. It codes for CASSPYPGQVEAFF. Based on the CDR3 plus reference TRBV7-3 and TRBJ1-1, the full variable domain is GAGVSQTPSNKVTEKGKYVELRCDPISGHTALYWYRQSLGQGPEFLIYFQGTGAADDSGLPNDRFFAVRPEGSVSTLKIQRTERGDSAVYLCASSPYPGQVEAFFGQGTRLTVV.

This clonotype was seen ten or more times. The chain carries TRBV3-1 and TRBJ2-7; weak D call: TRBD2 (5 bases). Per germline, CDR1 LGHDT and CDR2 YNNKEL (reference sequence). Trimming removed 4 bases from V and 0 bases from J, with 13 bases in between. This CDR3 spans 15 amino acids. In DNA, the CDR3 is TGTGCCAGCAGCCCCCTGAGGGCGAGCTCCTACGAGCAGTACTTC. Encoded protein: CASSPLRASSYEQYF.

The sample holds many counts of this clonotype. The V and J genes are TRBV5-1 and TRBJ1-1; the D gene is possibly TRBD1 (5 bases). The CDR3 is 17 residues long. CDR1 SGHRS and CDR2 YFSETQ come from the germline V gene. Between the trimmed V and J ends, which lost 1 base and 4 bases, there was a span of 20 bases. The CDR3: CASSLYPGLIDATEAFF. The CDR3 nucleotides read TGCGCCAGCAGCTTGTACCCGGGACTAATCGACGCCACTGAAGCTTTCTTT. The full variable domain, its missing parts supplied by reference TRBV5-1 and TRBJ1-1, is KAGVTQTPRYLIKTRGQQVTLSCSPISGHRSVSWYQQTPGQGLQFLFEYFSETQRNKGNFPGRFSGRQFSNSRSEMNVSTLELGDSALYLCASSLYPGLIDATEAFFGQGTRLTVV.

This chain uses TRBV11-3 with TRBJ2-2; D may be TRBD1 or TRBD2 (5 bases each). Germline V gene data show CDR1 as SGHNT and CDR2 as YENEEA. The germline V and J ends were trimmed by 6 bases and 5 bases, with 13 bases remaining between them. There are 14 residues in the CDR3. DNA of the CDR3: TGTGCCAGCAGTTTGAGGGGATATACCGGGGAGCTGTTTTTT. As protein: CASSLRGYTGELFF.

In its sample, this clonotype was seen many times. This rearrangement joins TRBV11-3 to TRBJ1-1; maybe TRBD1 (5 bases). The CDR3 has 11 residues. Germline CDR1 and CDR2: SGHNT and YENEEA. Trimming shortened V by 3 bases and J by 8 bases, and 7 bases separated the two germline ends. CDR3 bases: TGTGCCAGCAGCTTTCGGGGCGAAGCTTTCTTT. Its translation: CASSFRGEAFF.

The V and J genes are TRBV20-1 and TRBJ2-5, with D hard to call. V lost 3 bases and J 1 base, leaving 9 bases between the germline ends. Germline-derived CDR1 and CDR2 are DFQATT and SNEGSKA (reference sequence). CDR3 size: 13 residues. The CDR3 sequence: CSARTGSQETQYF. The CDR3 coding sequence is TGCAGTGCTAGGACTGGAAGCCAAGAGACCCAGTACTTC.

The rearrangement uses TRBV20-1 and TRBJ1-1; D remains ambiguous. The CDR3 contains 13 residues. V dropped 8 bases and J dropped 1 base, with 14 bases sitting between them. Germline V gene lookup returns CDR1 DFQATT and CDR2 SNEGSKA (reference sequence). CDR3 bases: TGCAGTACTACACGGTTGGGGAACACTGAAGCTTTCTTT. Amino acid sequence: CSTTRLGNTEAFF.

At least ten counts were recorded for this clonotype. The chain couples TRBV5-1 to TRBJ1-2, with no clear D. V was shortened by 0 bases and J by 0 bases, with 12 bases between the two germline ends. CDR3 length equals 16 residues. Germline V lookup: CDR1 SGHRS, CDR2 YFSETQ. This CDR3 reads CASSLASWGANYGYTF. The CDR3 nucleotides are TGCGCCAGCAGCTTGGCCTCATGGGGAGCTAACTATGGCTACACCTTC. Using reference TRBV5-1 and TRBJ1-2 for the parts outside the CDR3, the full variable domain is KAGVTQTPRYLIKTRGQQVTLSCSPISGHRSVSWYQQTPGQGLQFLFEYFSETQRNKGNFPGRFSGRQFSNSRSEMNVSTLELGDSALYLCASSLASWGANYGYTFGSGTRLTVV.

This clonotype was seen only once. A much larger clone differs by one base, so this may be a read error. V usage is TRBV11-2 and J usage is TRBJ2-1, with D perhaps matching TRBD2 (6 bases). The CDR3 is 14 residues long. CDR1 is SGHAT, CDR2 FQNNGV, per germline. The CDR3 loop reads CASGLRSGYPWSRF. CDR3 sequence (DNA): TGTGCCAGCGGCTTGCGGAGCGGGTATCCCTGGAGCCGGTTC.

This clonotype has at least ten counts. CDR3 loop: CATSDFLAGNEQFF. Here the CDR3 DNA reads TGTGCCACCAGTGATTTCCTAGCGGGGAATGAGCAGTTCTTC. The chain uses TRBV24-1 and TRBJ2-1; 9 positions agree with TRBD2. The CDR3 runs to 14 residues. Per germline, CDR1 KGHDR and CDR2 SFDVKD. The V and J ends lost 1 base and 7 bases, in that order; junction bases with no gene match: 1.

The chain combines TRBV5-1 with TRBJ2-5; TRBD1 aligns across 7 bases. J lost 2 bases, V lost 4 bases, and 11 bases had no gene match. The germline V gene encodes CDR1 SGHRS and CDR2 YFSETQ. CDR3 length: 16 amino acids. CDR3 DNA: TGCGCCAGCAGCCCCGGACAGGCCGTGACTCAAGAGACCCAGTACTTC. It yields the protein CASSPGQAVTQETQYF.

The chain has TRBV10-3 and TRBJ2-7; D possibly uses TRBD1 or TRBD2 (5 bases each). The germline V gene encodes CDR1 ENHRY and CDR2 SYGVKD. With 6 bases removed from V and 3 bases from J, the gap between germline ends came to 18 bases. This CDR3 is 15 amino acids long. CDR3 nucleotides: TGTGCCATCAGGATTACCCGGGACGGAGGCTACGAGCAGTACTTC. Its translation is CAIRITRDGGYEQYF.